This TCR beta chain was documented in a study of PD-L1 blockade in urothelial cancer (dated by TCRdb to 2015 to 2018). For the study in its entirety: Every patient began therapy in 2014 and was given atezolizumab 1,200 mg intravenously every 3 weeks. An exploratory multi-omic analysis was conducted of the somatic, immune and clinical correlates of response to PD-L1 blockade with atezolizumab in urothelial cancer. Blood samples gave a median of 141,255 T cells and 88,000 or so unique TCRs, with a median clonality of 0.080. In the same patients who had TCR sequencing, pretreatment tumors also underwent whole exome sequencing and RNA sequencing. Progression-free survival longer than 6 months counted as durable clinical benefit, and TCR features were additionally tested against both progression-free and overall survival. Patients had an ECOG performance status of 0 or 1 and had received between 0 and 3 prior chemotherapy regimens. Pretreatment tumor samples, along with matched peripheral blood serially collected before and after atezolizumab treatment, were subjected to TCR sequencing. Blood samples were analyzed at two time points: 3 weeks after treatment start (second dose) and 6 weeks after treatment start. About nine tenths of the roughly 29 patients were identified as males with urothelial cancer of bladder origin, and a prior smoking history was reported by 18 of 29 patients. Eight or nine patients reached durable clinical benefit, while 20 patients did not. Approximately 29 patients had pretreatment blood TCR-seq, about 24 had at least one posttreatment blood collection, and about 24 had tumor TCR-seq.

Each PCR received spiked-in synthetic TCR analog templates so that absolute template abundance could be estimated from read counts. TCRbeta CDR3 regions were amplified from genomic DNA with bias-controlled V and J gene primers using the immunoSEQ assay. Sequencing of rearranged TCRbeta segments was done at approximately 20X coverage. On the study's bioinformatics: Clustering was used to correct sequencing errors, and CDR3s were annotated against IMGT to assign V, D and J genes. Downstream analyses used only productive TCRbeta rearrangements and left out out-of-frame or stop-codon sequences. Clonality was calculated as one minus the Shannon entropy normalized by the log of the number of unique productive sequences. Clones differing between time points or between blood and tumor were identified by Fisher's exact test with Benjamini-Hochberg correction at adjusted p below 0.01. The table comes from immuneACCESS by way of TCRdb, which keeps in-frame sequences with V and J called. Part of the clones is missing from these tables; in studies checked, under half for an unresolved V gene and the rest for unknown reasons. The V and J calls and clone size are taken from that table; D and trimming were inferred from the DNA. The sample table lists 95,000 to 130,000 clones, 80% to 90% of them with a count of one. The top ten clonotypes cover more than 1.5% of the sample.

The CDR3, cysteine through phenylalanine, is 14 amino acids long. The entry retains the CDR3 DNA only, 42 bases that are in frame from base 1. The germline V gene encodes CDR1 SGHRS and CDR2 YFSETQ. The junction shows trimming of 3 bases on V and 8 bases on J, and the gene matches do not reach 3 bases of it. Comment on this clone: Its antigen is currently not known. Within one base of it there is no much larger clone, and no base qualities were kept.

In light of the paper, this sample's time point label describes: peripheral blood 6 weeks after treatment start. A total of under 30 patients with locally advanced or metastatic urothelial carcinoma, treated at Memorial Sloan Kettering on a trial protocol, made up the cohort. Peripheral blood mononuclear cells were collected pretreatment and during treatment, at between 1 and 8 total time points per patient. The Qiagen DNeasy Blood extraction kit was used to purify genomic DNA from total PBMCs and from tumor samples. PBMCs were collected pretreatment and during treatment, and were isolated and stored as previously described. What the authors observed across the whole study: Among patients with durable benefit, tumor-associated TCR clones showed greater expansion in peripheral blood 3 weeks after treatment started (n of about 20, p = 0.022). Improved progression-free and overall survival was found to be associated with pretreatment peripheral blood TCR clonality below the median. Because of the small sample size (n of about 29) and the many exploratory analyses performed, the results are intended to be regarded as hypothesis-generating.

The TCR sequence derives from a man aged 55 to 70 with urothelial cancer. The sequenced sample was PBMCs, obtained around atezolizumab (anti-PD-L1) treatment. In this chain, TRBV5-1 is recombined with TRBJ1-4, with 11 middle bases fitting TRBD1. The CDR3 has the sequence CASSWGQGEEKLFF. DNA sequence: TGCGCCAGCAGCTGGGGACAGGGGGAGGAAAAACTGTTTTTT.